These T cell receptor beta chains were read from a single sample in a study of response to subunit inactivated influenza vaccine. Using its own MiXCR run on the RT-PCR reads, TCRdb lists one record per CDR3 protein. The repertoire includes 530,000 or so distinct CDR3 sequences, about 10% of them detected once, and 9.5% to 13% sits in the top ten. This sample comprised PBMCs from blood, obtained on the day of vaccination. Receptor source: a man aged 50 to 59 who received an inactivated influenza vaccine. Both conserved end residues are trimmed from each CDR3. Expanded clones get a size class; other rows say once, few or many, or leave the size out.

CDR3 protein | J gene | V gene | clone size
SARQGMYMNTEAF | TRBJ1-1 | TRBV20-1 | few
ASSLNQGRNSGYT | TRBJ1-2 | TRBV18 | few
ASRADSATNEKLF | TRBJ1-4 | TRBV2 | -
ASSLDPGSTGNTIY | TRBJ1-3 | TRBV7-8 | few
ASSLGTSGSSSYNEQF | TRBJ2-1 | TRBV11-1 | -
ASSLMGSGSGVNNEQF | TRBJ2-1 | TRBV27 | few
ASSFVGYGQETQY | TRBJ2-5 | TRBV28 | few
ASSLRFGSLNEQY | TRBJ2-7 | TRBV6-1 | -
ASSLDVTSYDTQY | TRBJ2-3 | TRBV7-9 | few
ASSLRPGRQETQY | TRBJ2-5 | TRBV9 | many
ASSLEGGNYEQY | TRBJ2-7 | TRBV7-9 | many
ASSLTEAGMGTQY | TRBJ2-5 | TRBV4-3 | -
SASGGNTDTQY | TRBJ2-3 | TRBV20-1 | many
ASKGVAGAEYNEQF | TRBJ2-1 | TRBV27 | -
ASSLKDRGQVYEQY | TRBJ2-7 | TRBV7-4 | -
SARENRNEQF | TRBJ2-1 | TRBV20-1 | few
ASSFIPYNEQF | TRBJ2-1 | TRBV7-9 | many
ASSLTPGQNYGYT | TRBJ1-2 | TRBV28 | few
ASSHLDRGETQY | TRBJ2-5 | TRBV3-1 | -
SARASGGSQETQY | TRBJ2-5 | TRBV20-1 | -
ASSLGAGKTEAF | TRBJ1-1 | TRBV12-3/TRBV12-4 | -
ASRLPGRGRLKGNYGYT | TRBJ1-2 | TRBV6-1 | many
ASSLGTDPSVGEQF | TRBJ2-1 | TRBV5-1 | few
ASRSDRASSYEQY | TRBJ2-7 | TRBV5-5 | -
ASSLYEGKNIQY | TRBJ2-4 | TRBV5-1 | -
SVEPPRTSKVQPY | TRBJ2-5 | TRBV29-1 | many